These 20 T cell receptor beta chains were sequenced from one sample in a study of blood T cells in healthy people across ages. With a J-beta primer mix and a sample-barcoded 5' primer, a second PCR ran about 6 to 11 cycles. TCRdb ran MiXCR on the 5' RACE reads and lists one entry per CDR3 protein. The sample includes roughly 650,000 distinct CDR3 sequences, roughly 32% of them seen just once. The specimen was blood. Every receptor here comes from a woman aged 80 or over in good health.

The chain joins TRBV20-1 to TRBJ2-7; D tentatively fits TRBD1 or TRBD2 (5 bases each). CDR1 and CDR2 from the germline V gene are DFQATT and SNEGSKA (reference sequence). CDR3 length equals 13 residues. V was cut by 1 base and J by 2 bases, with 9 bases left in between. CDR3 region: CSARAGPAYEQYF. In DNA form, the CDR3 reads TGCAGTGCTAGAGCGGGGCCCGCCTACGAGCAGTACTTC.

The chain employs TRBV11-2 and TRBJ1-1; tentatively, D is TRBD1 (6 bases). Germline CDR1 and CDR2: SGHAT and FQNNGV. This CDR3 region has 15 residues. Trimming removed 1 base at V and 6 bases at J, with 15 bases between. The CDR3: CASSLAPGGKAEAFF. The CDR3, as DNA: TGTGCCAGCAGCTTAGCCCCGGGGGGCAAGGCTGAAGCTTTCTTT.

This clonotype was seen just once. J is TRBJ2-7 and V is TRBV5-1, with D tentatively TRBD2 (6 bases). Deletions cut 1 base from V and 1 base from J, with 12 bases between. CDR1 is SGHRS and CDR2 is YFSETQ in the germline V gene. The CDR3 runs 15 residues. DNA for the CDR3: TGCGCCAGCAGCTTGAGGGACTCGACTTCCTACGAGCAGTACTTC. Its translation is CASSLRDSTSYEQYF.

There are many counts of this clonotype. The J gene is TRBJ1-1, the V gene TRBV7-3; D call uncertain. The CDR3 is 13 amino acids. Per the germline V gene, CDR1 is SGHTA and CDR2 is FQGTGA. Deletions cut 4 bases from V and 0 bases from J, with 6 bases between. Written as DNA, the CDR3 is TGTGCCAGCAGCTGGAACATGAACACTGAAGCTTTCTTT. This codes for CASSWNMNTEAFF.

This clonotype showed up just once. A much larger clonotype is one base distant, so this may be a read error. The CDR3 here is CASSFGQGAGEQYF. CDR3 nucleotides: TGCGCCAGCAGCTTCGGACAGGGGGCGGGGGAGCAGTACTTC. The rearrangement joins TRBV5-1 to TRBJ2-7, with TRBD1 identical over 11 bases. Trimming cost V 2 bases and J 7 bases; bases outside gene matches: 5. This CDR3 is built from 14 residues. Germline lookup yields CDR1 SGHRS and CDR2 YFSETQ.

At least ten counts were recorded for this clonotype. This sequence joins TRBV29-1 and TRBJ1-2; D is uncertain. Trimming cost V 1 base and J 6 bases, with 6 bases left between them. In germline, CDR1 is SQVTM, CDR2 ANQGSEA. CDR3 length: 11 residues. The chain's CDR3 is CSVEAGDGYTF. For the CDR3, the DNA is TGCAGCGTTGAAGCTGGGGATGGCTACACCTTC.

About this clonotype: Being one base from a much bigger clone, this may be a read error. The genes are TRBV5-1 and TRBJ2-4; 14 bases fit TRBD2. Germline V gene data show CDR1 as SGHRS and CDR2 as YFSETQ. The CDR3 extends over 15 amino acids. J lost 7 bases, V lost 4 bases, and 4 bases had no gene match. CDR3 amino acids: CASSERLAGGNIQYF. The CDR3 DNA reads TGCGCCAGCAGCGAGCGACTAGCGGGGGGGAACATTCAGTACTTC.

This clonotype was counted ten times or more. The chain carries TRBV20-1 and TRBJ1-2; 7 bases map to TRBD1. Trimming at V came to 4 bases and at J to 6 bases, leaving 8 bases not matched to a gene. CDR3 length: 13 amino acids. The germline gives CDR1 DFQATT, CDR2 SNEGSKA (reference sequence). CDR3 residues: CSATPGQVDGYTF. For the CDR3, the DNA is TGCAGTGCTACACCAGGACAGGTAGATGGCTACACCTTC.

The chain employs TRBV5-1 and TRBJ2-2; 7 bases line up with TRBD2. The CDR3 consists of 18 residues. Germline assignment: CDR1 SGHRS and CDR2 YFSETQ. Germline trimming cut 5 bases from V and 1 base from J; bases unmatched to any gene: 14. The DNA of the CDR3 is TGCGCCAGCAGTTCTGTTTGGCGGGAGCACCAGAACACCGGGGAGCTGTTTTTT. Translated, it gives CASSSVWREHQNTGELFF. Drawing the rest from reference TRBV5-1 and TRBJ2-2, the complete variable domain is KAGVTQTPRYLIKTRGQQVTLSCSPISGHRSVSWYQQTPGQGLQFLFEYFSETQRNKGNFPGRFSGRQFSNSRSEMNVSTLELGDSALYLCASSSVWREHQNTGELFFGEGSRLTVL.

V gene TRBV5-1 combines with J gene TRBJ2-1, with D possibly TRBD1 on 5 matching bases. The CDR3 runs to 15 residues. The V gene lost 2 bases and the J gene lost 0 bases, with 9 bases spanning the gap. Germline assignment: CDR1 SGHRS and CDR2 YFSETQ. The CDR3 is CASSFDSSSYNEQFF. CDR3 coding DNA: TGCGCCAGCAGCTTCGACAGCTCCTCCTACAATGAGCAGTTCTTC.

The V and J genes are TRBV28 and TRBJ1-5, with D possibly matching TRBD1 (5 bases). Germline V gene lookup returns CDR1 MDHEN and CDR2 SYDVKM. Trimming took off 5 bases at V and 2 bases at J, with 10 bases between the two ends. The CDR3 spans 14 residues. CDR3 protein: CASSKGTRNQPQHF. For the CDR3, the DNA is TGTGCCAGCAGTAAGGGGACCCGCAATCAGCCCCAGCATTTT.

This clonotype was seen more than once but under ten times. V usage is TRBV3-1 and J usage is TRBJ1-1; no reliable D call. The V end lost 1 base, the J end lost 1 base, and 7 bases lay between the germline ends. The germline CDR1 and CDR2 sequences are LGHDT and YNNKEL (reference sequence). The CDR3 contains 14 residues. CDR3 DNA: TGTGCCAGCAGCCAAGGGAGGACGAACACTGAAGCTTTCTTT. It codes for CASSQGRTNTEAFF.

The V and J genes are TRBV4-2 and TRBJ1-2; TRBD1 aligns across 8 bases. The CDR3 totals 13 residues. Unmatched junction bases numbered 5, after V lost 1 base and J lost 10 bases. CDR1 and CDR2 from the germline V gene are LGHNA and YNFKEQ. As DNA, the CDR3 is TGTGCCAGCAGCCAAGCTGGACAGGGCCCCTACACCTTC. This gives the protein CASSQAGQGPYTF.

The chain uses TRBV15 and TRBJ1-1, with TRBD1 as a possible D gene (6 bases). This CDR3 spans 22 amino acids. Per the germline V gene, CDR1 is LNHNV and CDR2 is YYDKDF (reference sequence). V was cut by 0 bases and J by 1 base, with 30 bases left in between. The CDR3 nucleotides are TGTGCCACCAGCAGAGATCTAAGGGGGGCCAGATACAAAACGGGTTGGAACACTGAAGCTTTCTTT. It specifies CATSRDLRGARYKTGWNTEAFF.

This clonotype was found many times. The V call is TRBV12-3 or TRBV12-4, the J call TRBJ2-5; D may be TRBD2 (6 bases). Trimming took off 6 bases at V and 5 bases at J, with 13 bases between the two ends. The CDR3 spans 13 residues. As DNA, the CDR3 is TGTGCCAGCAGAGTATCGGGGGTGGAGACCCAGTACTTC. Translated: CASRVSGVETQYF.

V is TRBV27 and J is TRBJ2-7; D gene ambiguous. With 6 bases removed from V and 0 bases from J, the gap between germline ends came to 12 bases. The V gene's germline CDR1 is MNHEY and CDR2 SMNVEV (reference sequence). The CDR3 spans 14 residues. The CDR3 region is CASSDREASYEQYF. The CDR3 coding sequence is TGTGCCAGCAGCGACCGAGAAGCCTCCTACGAGCAGTACTTC.

In this sample, this clonotype turned up a few times. An end of the junction does not agree with germline; a read error may underlie this. The J gene is TRBJ2-3, the V gene TRBV27, with D possibly matching TRBD1 (7 bases). The CDR3 is made up of 16 amino acids. Looked up from germline, CDR1 is MNHEY and CDR2 is SMNVEV (reference sequence). The CDR3 here is CASGLRIRGGTDTQYF. The CDR3 DNA sequence: TGTGCCAGCGGTTTAAGAATCAGGGGGGGCACAGATACGCAGTATTTT.

This chain uses TRBV10-2 with TRBJ1-5, with D perhaps TRBD1 (5 bases). The V gene's germline CDR1 is WSHSY and CDR2 SAAADI. Trimming left V 3 bases short and J 6 bases short, with 9 bases between. This CDR3 is 13 amino acids long. The CDR3 here is CASSDRVGQPQHF. Written as DNA, the CDR3 is TGCGCCAGCAGTGACAGGGTCGGTCAGCCCCAGCATTTT.

In the case of this clonotype: At one end, the junction sequence differs from germline, possibly due to a read error. V and J are TRBV5-1 and TRBJ1-4, with D hard to call. The germline V gene has CDR1 SGHRS and CDR2 YFSETQ. The CDR3 is made up of 12 amino acids. CDR3 residues: CTSSTTNEKLFF. Here the CDR3 DNA reads TGCACCAGCTCAACAACTAATGAAAAACTGTTTTTT.

The J gene is TRBJ2-2, the V gene TRBV5-1, with D perhaps TRBD1 (6 bases). The CDR3 extends over 16 amino acids. Per germline, CDR1 SGHRS and CDR2 YFSETQ. Trimming stripped 4 bases from V and 0 bases from J, with 13 bases between. In DNA, the CDR3 is TGCGCCAGCAGCGCCACAGGGATCTCGAACACCGGGGAGCTGTTTTTT. The encoded protein is CASSATGISNTGELFF.